This TCR beta chain was retrieved from a study of patients and donors after allogeneic stem cell transplantation. The CDR3 is 17 amino acids. Via MiXCR, TCRdb re-called the RT-PCR reads, giving one row per CDR3 protein. This sample has 410,000 or so distinct CDR3 sequences, with around 15% found just once. The sequence came from a human donor who was either an allogeneic HSCT recipient or a stem cell or donor lymphocyte infusion donor (not recorded which). It is not recorded whose cells these are; they may come from a transplant donor. The rearrangement links TRBV21-1 to TRBJ1-5; TRBD1 reflects the table's D call only, with no check against the DNA. TRBV21-1 has pseudogene status. Material: blood, either unsorted or a sorted T cell fraction (not recorded which). The CDR3 spells CASSKQGTGGCNQPQHF. For the CDR3, the DNA is TGTGCCAGCAGCAAACAAGGGACAGGGGGCTGCAATCAGCCCCAGCATTTT.